The 28 T cell receptor beta chains below all came from one sample that was sequenced in a study of T cells in women clearing cervical HPV infection. Repertoires were generated with immunoSEQ multiplex PCR, while TCRdb's copy carries only in-frame clones and drops some. The sample's table shows about 39,000 clones. The sequenced material came from blood buffy coat. These receptors originate from a woman aged 18 to 69 with a cervical HPV16 infection that either progressed to CIN3+ or cleared (not recorded which).

As regards this clone: The missing CDR3 end, 3 residues past where the read stops, is filled in from the germline J gene. V gene TRBV19 combines with J gene TRBJ2-1; the match to TRBD1 covers 10 bases. The V and J ends lost 5 bases and 8 bases, in that order; junction bases with no gene match: 12. The V gene's germline CDR1 is LNHDA and CDR2 SQIVND (reference sequence). The CDR3 sequence is 16 residues long. CDR3 sequence: CASSSSPGQGFDEQFF. The sequenced part of the CDR3 DNA is TGTGCCAGTAGTTCCTCCCCGGGACAGGGGTTTGATGAG.

With respect to this clone: With the read ending 3 residues before the CDR3 end, the germline J gene is used to fill in that end. The J gene is TRBJ2-7, the V gene TRBV5-8, with 9 bases lining up with TRBD2. Germline CDR1 reads SGHTS; CDR2 reads YDEGEE. With 1 base clipped from V and 6 bases from J, the junction kept 8 bases outside the gene matches. The CDR3 consists of 15 residues. Here the CDR3 reads CASSLRRGGEGEQYF. The CDR3 DNA, read in part, is TGTGCCAGCAGCTTGAGGCGGGGGGGAGAAGGCGAG.

As to this clone: The DNA ends 3 residues before the CDR3 does, and the rest of the CDR3 is filled in from the germline J gene. V gene TRBV5-6 combines with J gene TRBJ2-4; 8 bases are shared with TRBD2. J gave up 9 bases and V 6 bases, and 14 bases lay outside the gene matches. The CDR3 totals 15 residues. Germline V gene lookup returns CDR1 SGHDT and CDR2 YYEEEE. Partial CDR3 DNA: TGTGCCAGCACCCCTCGGGGGGGGCCTAGCACCATT. It is translated as CASTPRGGPSTI. The whole CDR3 is CASTPRGGPSTIQYF.

On this clone: The read terminates 3 residues ahead of where the CDR3 ends, so the germline J gene completes it. The V gene is TRBV2, the J gene TRBJ2-6; no clear D. The V and J ends lost 2 bases and 0 bases respectively, with 14 bases between them. This CDR3 is 18 amino acids long. From germline, CDR1 is SNHLY and CDR2 FYNNEI. Incomplete CDR3 DNA: TGTGCCAGCAGTGAAACAGCTGTACGCTACTCTGGGGCCAACGTC. Encoded protein: CASSETAVRYSGANV. The whole CDR3 protein is CASSETAVRYSGANVLTF.

The DNA read from the CDR3 is TGTGCCAGCAGCTTACAGGGTCCTGGGGCCAACGTC. Translation: CASSLQGPGANV. The whole CDR3 region reads CASSLQGPGANVLTF. The chain joins TRBV5-6 to TRBJ2-6, with a weak D call TRBD1 (6 bases). The read gets to within 3 residues of the CDR3 end, and the germline J gene fills in the rest. CDR1 SGHDT and CDR2 YYEEEE come from the germline V gene. The CDR3 loop spans 15 amino acids. Trimming stripped 2 bases from V and 2 bases from J, with 8 bases between.

Notes on this clone: The read falls 3 residues short of the CDR3 end, and the missing part is taken from the germline J gene. V is TRBV5-6 and J is TRBJ1-1; no definite D call. Trimming cost V 1 base and J 1 base, with 8 bases left between them. The CDR3 covers 14 residues. The germline V gene has CDR1 SGHDT and CDR2 YYEEEE. CDR3 bases read: TGTGCCAGCAGCTTGCTTCGGGGGAACACTGAA. Translated: CASSLLRGNTE. The CDR3 in full is CASSLLRGNTEAFF. Together with reference TRBV5-6 and TRBJ1-1, the CDR3 gives the full variable domain: DAGVTQSPTHLIKTRGQQVTLRCSPKSGHDTVSWYQQALGQGPQFIFQYYEEEERQRGNFPDRFSGHQFPNYSSELNVNALLLGDSALYLCASSLLRGNTEAFFGQGTRLTVV.

On this clone itself: Read data end 3 residues before the CDR3 end; the end is taken from the germline J gene. V is TRBV20-1 and J is TRBJ2-7; TRBD2 is a possible D gene (5 bases). The germline gives CDR1 DFQATT, CDR2 SNEGSKA (reference sequence). V gave up 5 bases and J gave up 2 bases, with 13 bases separating them. CDR3 length: 13 residues. The CDR3 spells CSALDGEPYEQYF. Incomplete CDR3 DNA: TGCAGTGCTCTGGACGGGGAACCCTACGAG.

Turning to this clone: The CDR3 extends 3 residues past the end of the read, so its final part is completed from the germline J gene. This sequence joins TRBV19 and TRBJ2-3, with D possibly matching TRBD2 (7 bases). The V end lost 1 base, the J end lost 5 bases, and 10 bases lay between the germline ends. Germline V CDR1 and CDR2: LNHDA, SQIVND (reference sequence). The length of the CDR3 is 14 residues. The CDR3: CASSIAGGRDTQYF. The part of the CDR3 DNA that was read is TGTGCCAGTAGTATAGCGGGGGGCCGAGATACG.

On this clone: The read gets to within 3 residues of the CDR3 end, and the germline J gene fills in the rest. The V call is TRBV6-1, the J call TRBJ2-7; D perhaps matches TRBD1 (5 bases). CDR3 length: 15 amino acids. The germline V gene has CDR1 MNHNS and CDR2 SASEGT. The germline V and J ends were trimmed by 4 bases and 1 base, with 14 bases remaining between them. Here the CDR3 reads CASSAQGAGSYEQYF. The sequenced CDR3 bases are TGTGCCAGCAGTGCCCAAGGGGCCGGGTCCTACGAG.

With respect to this clone: The read comes to an end 3 residues before the CDR3 does, leaving the germline J gene to fill in the end. The chain joins TRBV7-2 to TRBJ2-3; possibly TRBD1 for D (6 bases). V was trimmed by 3 bases and J by 1 base, leaving 11 bases between them. The CDR3 covers 15 residues. The V gene's germline CDR1 is SGHTA and CDR2 FQGNSA. The CDR3 region is CASSFQGTGTDTQYF. The sequenced CDR3 bases are TGTGCCAGCAGCTTCCAGGGGACCGGCACAGATACG.

As concerns this clone: The read falls 3 residues short of the CDR3 end, and the missing part is taken from the germline J gene. The J gene is TRBJ2-5, the V gene TRBV18; TRBD1 might be the D (5 bases). V was trimmed by 3 bases and J by 4 bases, leaving 30 bases between them. CDR3 size: 20 residues. CDR1 and CDR2 from the germline V gene are KGHSH and LQKENI. The CDR3 loop is CASSPRPQGTFSSSGETQYF. The CDR3 DNA, read in part, is TGTGCCAGCTCACCCCGTCCCCAGGGAACCTTCTCCTCCTCGGGAGAGACC.

As regards this clone: Coverage ceases 3 residues before the CDR3 finishes, and the germline J gene fills in the end. V and J are TRBV4-1 and TRBJ2-3; TRBD2 might be the D (6 bases). CDR1 and CDR2 from the germline V gene are MGHRA and YSYEKL. The CDR3 is made up of 17 amino acids. Trimming took 0 bases from V and 0 from J, leaving 13 bases between them. CDR3 amino acids: CASSQDPGGSSTDTQYF. The CDR3 DNA, read in part, is TGCGCCAGCAGCCAAGACCCCGGAGGGTCTAGCACAGATACG.

Turning to this clone: The read finishes 3 residues shy of the CDR3 end, and the germline J gene is used to complete it. The chain recombines TRBV14 with TRBJ1-1, with D maybe TRBD1 (5 bases). The V end lost 0 bases, the J end lost 0 bases, and 8 bases lay between the germline ends. The CDR3 extends over 15 amino acids. Germline lookup yields CDR1 SGHDN and CDR2 FVKESK. CDR3 sequence reads: CASSQDDRMNTEAFF. The covered CDR3 bases are TGTGCCAGCAGCCAAGATGACAGAATGAACACTGAA.

Details on this clone: Read sequence stops 3 residues before the CDR3 end, and the germline J gene provides the missing end. The V and J genes are TRBV5-4 and TRBJ1-2; 9 bases line up with TRBD1. This CDR3 region has 14 residues. CDR1 SGHNT and CDR2 YYREEE come from the germline V gene (reference sequence). Here the CDR3 reads CASSSADRGYGYTF. The CDR3 bases that were read are TGTGCCAGCAGCTCCGCGGACAGGGGATACGGC. The entire variable domain, with the rest obtained from reference TRBV5-4 and TRBJ1-2, is as follows: ETGVTQSPTHLIKTRGQQVTLRCSSQSGHNTVSWYQQALGQGPQFIFQYYREEENGRGNFPPRFSGLQFPNYSSELNVNALELDDSALYLCASSSADRGYGYTFGSGTRLTVV.

In the case of this clone: The CDR3 goes on 3 residues after the read ends, and that part is filled in from the germline J gene. This rearrangement joins TRBV5-6 to TRBJ2-6, with no clear D. This CDR3 region has 15 residues. V dropped 0 bases and J dropped 3 bases, with 7 bases sitting between them. Per germline, CDR1 SGHDT and CDR2 YYEEEE. This CDR3 reads CASSLAHGGANVLTF. The DNA read from the CDR3 is TGTGCCAGCAGCTTGGCACATGGTGGGGCCAACGTC.

Comment on this clone: The CDR3 end lies 3 residues beyond the end of the read and is filled in from the germline J gene. The chain employs TRBV12-3 or TRBV12-4 and TRBJ1-2, with 7 bases matching TRBD1. V shed 5 bases, J shed 5 bases, and the junction held 5 bases outside the gene matches. The CDR3 extends over 13 amino acids. The sequenced part of the CDR3 DNA is TGTGCCAGCAGTCGGGACAGAGGATATGGC. Translation: CASSRDRGYG. Given in full, the CDR3 is CASSRDRGYGYTF.

In the case of this clone: The read terminates 3 residues ahead of where the CDR3 ends, so the germline J gene completes it. The chain has TRBV30 and TRBJ1-3; D is uncertain. Germline V gene data show CDR1 as GTSNPN and CDR2 as SVGIG (reference sequence). This CDR3 has 16 residues. Trimming removed 2 bases from V and 3 bases from J, with 17 bases in between. CDR3: CAWSSGGDRFGNTIYF. The sequenced part of the CDR3 DNA is TGTGCCTGGAGTAGCGGCGGGGATCGCTTTGGAAACACC. The full variable domain, its missing parts supplied by reference TRBV30 and TRBJ1-3, is SQTIHQWPATLVQPVGSPLSLECTVEGTSNPNLYWYRQAAGRGLQLLFYSVGIGQISSEVPQNLSASRPQDRQFILSSKKLLLSDSGFYLCAWSSGGDRFGNTIYFGEGSWLTVV.

Points on this clone: The CDR3 extends 3 residues past the end of the read, so its final part is completed from the germline J gene. The chain combines TRBV19 with TRBJ1-2; 10 nucleotides agree with TRBD1. After removal of 4 bases from V and 7 bases from J, the junction contained 9 bases not matched to a gene. Germline CDR1 is LNHDA and CDR2 is SQIVND (reference sequence). The CDR3 length is 15 residues. Partial CDR3 DNA: TGTGCCAGTAGTACCACCGGGACAGGGGCATCTGGC. Translated: CASSTTGTGASG. The complete CDR3 sequence is CASSTTGTGASGYTF.

As to this clone: Read data end 3 residues before the CDR3 end; the end is taken from the germline J gene. The chain carries TRBV5-6 and TRBJ2-7; 8 bases are shared with TRBD1. V dropped 5 bases and J dropped 5; count of bases not matched to a gene: 3. This CDR3 is 12 amino acids long. Germline CDR1 SGHDT, CDR2 YYEEEE. CDR3 in amino acids: CASRRTGNEQYF. CDR3 DNA (partial): TGTGCCAGCAGGCGGACAGGGAACGAG. Together with reference TRBV5-6 and TRBJ2-7, the CDR3 gives the full variable domain: DAGVTQSPTHLIKTRGQQVTLRCSPKSGHDTVSWYQQALGQGPQFIFQYYEEEERQRGNFPDRFSGHQFPNYSSELNVNALLLGDSALYLCASRRTGNEQYFGPGTRLTVT.

On this clone: The junction and the germline gene differ at one end; a read error may be behind it. The read stops 3 residues short of the end of the CDR3; the missing end is completed from the germline J gene. V is TRBV7-7 and J is TRBJ2-3, with D possibly TRBD2 on 6 matching bases. This CDR3 is 15 amino acids long. CDR1 is SSHAT, CDR2 FNYEAQ, per germline (reference sequence). CDR3 sequence reads: CASSFRPGGADTQYF. CDR3 bases read: TGTGCTAGCAGCTTCAGGCCCGGGGGAGCAGATACG. Using reference TRBV7-7 and TRBJ2-3 for the parts outside the CDR3, the full variable domain is GAGVSQSPRYKVTKRGQDVTLRCDPISSHATLYWYQQALGQGPEFLTYFNYEAQPDKSGLPSDRFSAERPEGSISTLTIQRTEQRDSAMYRCASSFRPGGADTQYFGPGTRLTVL.

Concerning this clone: The read ends 3 residues shy of where the CDR3 ends; the end is completed using the germline J gene. This chain links TRBV19 with TRBJ2-7; perhaps TRBD1 as D (5 bases). Germline V lookup: CDR1 LNHDA, CDR2 SQIVND (reference sequence). V was clipped by 9 bases and J by 5 bases, with 17 bases between them. The CDR3 contains 13 residues. This CDR3 reads CASAPRAVDEQYF. Incomplete CDR3 DNA: TGTGCCAGCGCACCCAGGGCAGTCGACGAG.

Details on this clone: With the read ending 3 residues before the CDR3 end, the germline J gene is used to fill in that end. The gene calls are TRBV2 and TRBJ2-7; D not certain. CDR1 is SNHLY and CDR2 is FYNNEI in the germline V gene. Deletions cut 6 bases from V and 2 bases from J, with 17 bases between. This CDR3 is built from 15 residues. This CDR3 is CASRPNLWAPYEQYF. The DNA read from the CDR3 is TGTGCCAGCAGGCCAAACCTATGGGCCCCCTACGAG.

About this clone: The read ends 3 residues shy of where the CDR3 ends; the end is completed using the germline J gene. The chain employs TRBV13 and TRBJ2-2, with TRBD2 matching over 11 bases. The CDR3 sequence is 16 residues long. Germline V gene lookup returns CDR1 PRHDT and CDR2 FYEKMQ (reference sequence). The J segment lost 6 bases and the V segment lost 5 bases, leaving 8 bases of the junction unmatched. CDR3 DNA (partial): TGTGCCAGCAGCATTCTAGCGGGGGGCTCGGCCGGGGAG. Translated: CASSILAGGSAGE. The entire CDR3 protein is CASSILAGGSAGELFF.

The CDR3 spells CASSQLAGASGANVLTF. The CDR3 DNA, read in part, is TGTGCCAGCAGCCAGCTAGCGGGGGCATCTGGGGCCAACGTC. The J gene is TRBJ2-6, the V gene TRBV2; TRBD2 matches 10 bases. The read ends 3 residues before the CDR3 terminus; that terminus is restored from the germline J gene. The CDR3 spans 17 residues. Germline values: CDR1 SNHLY, CDR2 FYNNEI. Germline trimming cut 6 bases from V and 1 base from J; bases unmatched to any gene: 6.

Comments on this clone: The read is 3 residues too short to cover the CDR3 end, so that end is filled in from the germline J gene. The chain carries TRBV19 and TRBJ1-5; a weak D match, TRBD1 (6 bases). There are 16 residues in the CDR3. Trimming shortened V by 6 bases and J by 3 bases, and 18 bases separated the two germline ends. Per germline, CDR1 LNHDA and CDR2 SQIVND (reference sequence). The CDR3 spells CASSPEEGGNNQPQHF. Partial CDR3 DNA: TGTGCCAGTAGCCCCGAGGAGGGGGGGAACAATCAGCCC. The whole variable domain, remainder taken from reference TRBV19 and TRBJ1-5, is DGGITQSPKYLFRKEGQNVTLSCEQNLNHDAMYWYRQDPGQGLRLIYYSQIVNDFQKGDIAEGYSVSREKKESFPLTVTSAQKNPTAFYLCASSPEEGGNNQPQHFGDGTRLSIL.

Comments on this clone: The CDR3 end lies 3 residues beyond the end of the read and is filled in from the germline J gene. The chain is built from TRBV7-9 and TRBJ2-5, with TRBD1 identical over 11 bases. Germline CDR1 is SEHNR and CDR2 is FQNEAQ (reference sequence). CDR3 size: 15 residues. V dropped 5 bases and J dropped 5; count of bases not matched to a gene: 7. The CDR3: CASSATGTGGETQYF. Partial CDR3 DNA: TGTGCCAGCAGCGCGACCGGGACAGGGGGGGAGACC. Complete variable domain (other parts from reference TRBV7-9 and TRBJ2-5): DTGVSQNPRHKITKRGQNVTFRCDPISEHNRLYWYRQTLGQGPEFLTYFQNEAQLEKSRLLSDRFSAERPKGSFSTLEIQRTEQGDSAMYLCASSATGTGGETQYFGPGTRLLVL.

On this clone: The sequenced fragment ends 3 residues before the CDR3 boundary, so the rest is inferred from the germline J gene. This chain uses TRBV7-8 with TRBJ1-5; TRBD1 agrees at 7 bases. Per germline, CDR1 SGHVS and CDR2 FQNEAQ. Losses at the gene ends were 0 bases for V and 4 bases for J; bases not matched to a gene: 3. The CDR3 has 15 amino acids. CDR3 in amino acids: CASSLAGQANQPQHF. CDR3 DNA (partial): TGTGCCAGCAGCTTAGCCGGACAGGCGAATCAGCCC.

Points on this clone: With the read ending 3 residues before the CDR3 end, the germline J gene is used to fill in that end. The chain carries TRBV5-1 and TRBJ1-4; D is uncertain. This CDR3 comprises 14 residues. V was clipped by 0 bases and J by 7 bases, with 10 bases between them. Germline V gene data show CDR1 as SGHRS and CDR2 as YFSETQ. CDR3 bases read: TGCGCCAGCAGCTTGGACTACCGGGGTGAAAAA. Translated: CASSLDYRGEK. The CDR3 as a whole reads CASSLDYRGEKLFF.